Each of the 8 T cell receptor beta chains below was sequenced from the same sample in a study of blood T cells in healthy people across ages. A J-beta primer mix and a sample-barcoded 5' primer were used in a second PCR of about 6 to 12 cycles. TCRdb re-analysed the 5' RACE reads in MiXCR, keeping a single row per CDR3 protein. Of approximately 940,000 distinct CDR3 sequences listed, approximately 49% were seen once; the top ten hold 13%. The sample comprised blood. The receptors here all came from a man aged 30-40 years in good health.

The V gene is TRBV3-1, the J gene TRBJ2-2, with D perhaps TRBD1 (6 bases). Deletions cut 3 bases from V and 3 bases from J, with 8 bases between. The CDR3 totals 14 residues. CDR1 and CDR2 from the germline V gene are LGHDT and YNNKEL (reference sequence). The chain's CDR3 is CASSQGTHTGELFF. CDR3 nucleotides: TGTGCCAGCAGCCAGGGGACACACACCGGGGAGCTGTTTTTT.

This clonotype was seen more than once but under ten times. The J gene is TRBJ1-4, the V gene TRBV29-1; D is unresolved. The CDR3 is 14 residues long. The germline V gene encodes CDR1 SQVTM and CDR2 ANQGSEA. V was clipped by 3 bases and J by 0 bases, with 8 bases between them. CDR3 region: CSVELSATNEKLFF. The CDR3 DNA reads as TGCAGCGTTGAGTTATCCGCAACTAATGAAAAACTGTTTTTT.

The chain has TRBV27 and TRBJ2-1; 12 bases line up with TRBD2. CDR3 size: 15 residues. CDR1 and CDR2 from the germline V gene are MNHEY and SMNVEV (reference sequence). J lost 4 bases, V lost 6 bases, and 4 bases had no gene match. The DNA for the CDR3 is TGTGCCAGCAGGGTCCTAGCGGGGGGGTACAATGAGCAGTTCTTC. Translated: CASRVLAGGYNEQFF.

This chain uses TRBV9 with TRBJ2-4; 7 bases line up with TRBD1. The J call may be incorrect, as the DNA end agrees better with TRBJ2-7. The CDR3 has 15 residues. CDR1 and CDR2 from the germline V gene are SGDLS and YYNGEE. The DNA for the CDR3 is TGTGCCAGCAGCCCTCTGGGGACAGTACCCTACGAGCAGTACTTC. This translates into CASSPLGTVPYEQYF.

This clonotype was observed once. A much larger clone lies a single base off, so this may be a read error. The gene calls are TRBV20-1 and TRBJ2-1, with 8 positions matching TRBD2. In germline, CDR1 is DFQATT, CDR2 SNEGSKA (reference sequence). The CDR3 loop spans 14 amino acids. This CDR3 reads CSANPGLDYNERFF. The CDR3, as DNA: TGCAGTGCTAACCCGGGACTAGACTACAATGAGCGGTTCTTC.

The rearrangement links TRBV28 to TRBJ2-4; D gene ambiguous. TRBJ2-7 matches the DNA end more closely, so the J call is doubtful. CDR3 length: 15 amino acids. The germline CDR1 and CDR2 sequences are MDHEN and SYDVKM. CDR3 in amino acids: CASSSARAATYEQYF. CDR3 DNA sequence: TGTGCCAGCAGCTCCGCCCGGGCCGCTACCTACGAGCAGTACTTC.

The chain recombines TRBV27 with TRBJ2-1; D is perhaps TRBD1 or TRBD2 (5 bases each). V lost 5 bases to trimming and J lost 5 bases, with 10 bases between them. This CDR3 has 13 amino acids. Germline loops: CDR1 MNHEY, CDR2 SMNVEV (reference sequence). The DNA of the CDR3 is TGTGCCAGCAGTGCCCGGGGACACAATGAGCAGTTCTTC. Protein sequence: CASSARGHNEQFF.

The chain recombines TRBV27 with TRBJ1-5; D is ambiguous. The V gene lost 3 bases and the J gene lost 9 bases, with 18 bases spanning the gap. CDR1 MNHEY and CDR2 SMNVEV come from the germline V gene (reference sequence). This CDR3 is built from 15 residues. Written as DNA, the CDR3 is TGTGCCAGCAGTTTTGGACCGACGCCAAGGTCGCCCCAGCATTTT. This gives the protein CASSFGPTPRSPQHF.